The sample holds many counts of the clone carrying this TCR beta chain. The investigators amplified TCR beta CDR3 regions from RNA transcripts. The primer set for the first-round RT-PCR of the TCR CDR3 was HTBI. A single record per CDR3 protein comes from TCRdb applying MiXCR to the multiplex PCR reads. The data hold about 400,000 distinct CDR3 sequences, with approximately 13% observed a single time. Germline V gene sequence: CDR1 SNHLY, CDR2 FYNNEI. Trimming cost V 4 bases and J 1 base, with 5 bases left between them. The CDR3 covers 13 residues. The entry originates in a study of T cells in Graves' hyperthyroidism and ophthalmopathy.

The receptor was derived from a young woman with Graves' hyperthyroidism. The J gene is TRBJ1-5, the V gene TRBV2; D gene unclear. The source material was blood. The DNA of the CDR3 is TGTGCCAGCAGTGTCTTCAGCAATCAGCCCCAGCATTTT. This gives the protein CASSVFSNQPQHF.